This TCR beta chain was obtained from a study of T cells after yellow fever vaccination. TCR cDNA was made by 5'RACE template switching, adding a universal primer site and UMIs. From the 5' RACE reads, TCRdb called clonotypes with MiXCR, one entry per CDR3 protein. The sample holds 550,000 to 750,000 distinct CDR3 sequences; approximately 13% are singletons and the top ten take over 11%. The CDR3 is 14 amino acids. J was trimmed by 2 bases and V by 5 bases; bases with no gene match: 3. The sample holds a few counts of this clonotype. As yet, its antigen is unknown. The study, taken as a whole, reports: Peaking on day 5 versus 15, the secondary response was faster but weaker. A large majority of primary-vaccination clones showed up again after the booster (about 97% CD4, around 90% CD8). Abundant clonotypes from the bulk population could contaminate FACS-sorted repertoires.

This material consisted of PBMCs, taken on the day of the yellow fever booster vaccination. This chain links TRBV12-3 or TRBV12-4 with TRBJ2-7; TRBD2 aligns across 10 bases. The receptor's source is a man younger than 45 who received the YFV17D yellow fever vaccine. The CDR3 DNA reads TGTGCCAGCAGTACTAGCGGGATACCCTACGAGCAGTACTTC. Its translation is CASSTSGIPYEQYF.